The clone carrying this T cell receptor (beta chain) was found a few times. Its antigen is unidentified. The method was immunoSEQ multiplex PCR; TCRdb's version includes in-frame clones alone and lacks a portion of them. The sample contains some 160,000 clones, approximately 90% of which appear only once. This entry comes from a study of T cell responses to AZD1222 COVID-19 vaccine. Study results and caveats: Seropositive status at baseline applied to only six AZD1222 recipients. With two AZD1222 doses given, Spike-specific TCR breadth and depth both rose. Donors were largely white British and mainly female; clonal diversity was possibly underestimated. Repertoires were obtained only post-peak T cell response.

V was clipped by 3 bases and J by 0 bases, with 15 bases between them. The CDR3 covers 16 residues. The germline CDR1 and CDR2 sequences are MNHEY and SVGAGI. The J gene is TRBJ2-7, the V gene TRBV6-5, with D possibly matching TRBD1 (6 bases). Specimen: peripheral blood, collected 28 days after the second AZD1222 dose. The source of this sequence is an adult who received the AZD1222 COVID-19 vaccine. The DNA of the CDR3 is TGTGCCAGCAGTTATTTCACCCCGGACAGCTCCTACGAGCAGTACTTC. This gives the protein CASSYFTPDSSYEQYF.